This entry is about one T cell receptor (beta chain). This clonotype was found a few times. The specificity of this receptor is unknown. Per-base quality was not reported, and no clone a single base away is much larger than it. Libraries came from PCR. TCRdb records Illumina HiSeq 2500 as the sequencer. To normalize quantification of the TCRbeta repertoire, the TCR libraries were built with molecular barcoding that relied on unique molecular identifiers. In-frame beta chains were kept once TCRdb had trimmed the public reads at Q25 with fastp and called clones with MiXCR. CDR3 protein sequences are deduplicated, and each keeps its most common genes and DNA. The sample yields about 610,000 distinct CDR3 sequences; roughly a tenth were counted once. The ten largest clones take up less than 5% of the sample. The source of the sample is a study of T-cell reconstitution after alpha-beta-depleted transplantation in children (TCRdb year 2016). Describing the broader study: Using TCR repertoire profiling, the study quantitatively followed how T-cell immune reconstitution unfolded in children after TCRalphabeta/CD19-depleted allogeneic hematopoietic cell transplantation.

V lost 6 bases and J lost 6 bases, and the count of bases not matched to a germline gene is 2. Counted from cysteine to phenylalanine, this CDR3 has 12 amino acids. The CDR3 DNA has 36 bases and is translated from base 1. Taken from the germline V gene (reference sequence), the CDR1 and CDR2 loops are MNHEY and SMNVEV. This receptor chain uses TRBV27 and TRBJ2-1, with 7 junctional bases fitting TRBD2. The source material was PBMCs from the stem cell graft donor, sampled from the stem cell graft. The sequence came from a human donor who donated a stem cell graft to a child with acute myeloid leukemia. DNA sequence: TGTGCCAGCAGGGGGGGGTTCAATGAGCAGTTCTTC. Its amino acids are CASRGGFNEQFF.